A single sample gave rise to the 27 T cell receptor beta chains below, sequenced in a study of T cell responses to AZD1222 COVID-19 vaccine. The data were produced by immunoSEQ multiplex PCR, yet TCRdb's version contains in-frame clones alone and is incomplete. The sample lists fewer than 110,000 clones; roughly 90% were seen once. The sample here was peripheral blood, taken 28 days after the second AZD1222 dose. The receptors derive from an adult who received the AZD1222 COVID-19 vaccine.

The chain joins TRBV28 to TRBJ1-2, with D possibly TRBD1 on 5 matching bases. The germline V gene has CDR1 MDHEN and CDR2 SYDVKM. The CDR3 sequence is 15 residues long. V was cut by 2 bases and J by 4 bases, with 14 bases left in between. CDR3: CASSLQQGRSYGYTF. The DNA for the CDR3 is TGTGCCAGCAGTTTACAGCAGGGCAGGAGCTATGGCTACACCTTC.

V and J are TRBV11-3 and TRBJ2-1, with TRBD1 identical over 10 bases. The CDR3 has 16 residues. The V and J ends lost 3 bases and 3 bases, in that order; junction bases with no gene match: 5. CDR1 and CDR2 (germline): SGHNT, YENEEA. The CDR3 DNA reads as TGTGCCAGCAGCTTCTCCGGGACAGGGGTCTACAATGAGCAGTTCTTC. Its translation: CASSFSGTGVYNEQFF.

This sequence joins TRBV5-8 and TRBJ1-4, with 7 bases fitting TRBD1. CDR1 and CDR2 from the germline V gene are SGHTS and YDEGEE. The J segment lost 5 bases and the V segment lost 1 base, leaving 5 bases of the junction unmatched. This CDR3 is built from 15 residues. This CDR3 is CASSLLGQINEKLFF. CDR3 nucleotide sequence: TGTGCCAGCAGCTTGCTGGGACAGATAAATGAAAAACTGTTTTTT.

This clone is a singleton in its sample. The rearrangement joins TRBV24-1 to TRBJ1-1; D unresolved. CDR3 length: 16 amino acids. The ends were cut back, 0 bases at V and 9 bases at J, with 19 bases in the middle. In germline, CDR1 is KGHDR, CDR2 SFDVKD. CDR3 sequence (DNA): TGTGCCACCAGTGATTTGCTCCCGGACTTACCAAGGAAAGCTTTCTTT. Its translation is CATSDLLPDLPRKAFF.

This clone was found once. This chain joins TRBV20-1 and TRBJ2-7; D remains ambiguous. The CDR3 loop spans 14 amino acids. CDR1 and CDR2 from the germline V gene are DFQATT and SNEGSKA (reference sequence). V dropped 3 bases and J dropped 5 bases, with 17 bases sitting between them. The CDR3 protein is CSASASARSHEQYF. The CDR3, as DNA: TGCAGTGCTAGTGCCTCGGCCAGGAGCCACGAGCAGTACTTC.

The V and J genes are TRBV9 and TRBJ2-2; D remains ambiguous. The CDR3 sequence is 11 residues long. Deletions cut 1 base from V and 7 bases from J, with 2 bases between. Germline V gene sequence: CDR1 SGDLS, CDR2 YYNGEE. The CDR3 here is CASSVSGELFF. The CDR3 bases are TGTGCCAGCAGCGTAAGCGGGGAGCTGTTTTTT.

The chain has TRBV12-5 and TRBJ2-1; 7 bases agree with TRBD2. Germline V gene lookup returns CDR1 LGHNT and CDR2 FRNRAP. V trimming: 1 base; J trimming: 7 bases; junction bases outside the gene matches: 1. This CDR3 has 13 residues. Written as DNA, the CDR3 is TGTGCTAGTGGTTTGGGGACTAGTAATGAGCAGTTCTTC. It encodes CASGLGTSNEQFF.

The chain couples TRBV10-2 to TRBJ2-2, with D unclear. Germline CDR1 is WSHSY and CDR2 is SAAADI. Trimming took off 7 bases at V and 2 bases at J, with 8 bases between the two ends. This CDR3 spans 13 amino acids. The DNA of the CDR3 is TGCGCCAGCAAAACCACAAACACCGGGGAGCTGTTTTTT. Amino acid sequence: CASKTTNTGELFF.

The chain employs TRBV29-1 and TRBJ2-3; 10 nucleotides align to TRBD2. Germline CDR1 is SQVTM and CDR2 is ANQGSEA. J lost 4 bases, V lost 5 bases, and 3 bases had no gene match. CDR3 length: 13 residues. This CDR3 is CSVTSGNADTQYF. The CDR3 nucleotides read TGCAGCGTTACTAGCGGGAATGCAGATACGCAGTATTTT.

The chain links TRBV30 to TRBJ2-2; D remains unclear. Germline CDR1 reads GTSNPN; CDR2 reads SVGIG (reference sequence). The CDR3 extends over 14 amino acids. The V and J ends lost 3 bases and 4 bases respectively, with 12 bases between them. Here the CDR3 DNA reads TGTGCCTGGAGCCGGCCAGGCCCCACCGGGGAGCTGTTTTTT. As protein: CAWSRPGPTGELFF. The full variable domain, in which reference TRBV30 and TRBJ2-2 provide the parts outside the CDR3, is SQTIHQWPATLVQPVGSPLSLECTVEGTSNPNLYWYRQAAGRGLQLLFYSVGIGQISSEVPQNLSASRPQDRQFILSSKKLLLSDSGFYLCAWSRPGPTGELFFGEGSRLTVL.

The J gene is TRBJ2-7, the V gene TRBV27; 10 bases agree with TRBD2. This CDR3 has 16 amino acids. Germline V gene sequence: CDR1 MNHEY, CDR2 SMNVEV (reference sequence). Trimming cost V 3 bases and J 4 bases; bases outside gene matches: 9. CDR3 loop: CASSLDTGTSVYEQYF. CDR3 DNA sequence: TGTGCCAGCAGTTTGGATACCGGGACTAGCGTGTACGAGCAGTACTTC.

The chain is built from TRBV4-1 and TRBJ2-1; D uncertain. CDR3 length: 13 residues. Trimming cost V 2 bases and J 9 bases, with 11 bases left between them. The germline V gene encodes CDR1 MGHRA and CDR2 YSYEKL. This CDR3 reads CASSQFRVAEQFF. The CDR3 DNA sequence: TGCGCCAGCAGCCAATTTAGGGTTGCTGAGCAGTTCTTC.

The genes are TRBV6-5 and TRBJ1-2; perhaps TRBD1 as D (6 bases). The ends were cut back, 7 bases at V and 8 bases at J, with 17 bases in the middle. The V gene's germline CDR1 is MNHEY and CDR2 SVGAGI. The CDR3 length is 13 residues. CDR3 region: CASTPGHRFGYTF. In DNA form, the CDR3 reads TGTGCCAGCACTCCGGGACACAGATTCGGCTACACCTTC.

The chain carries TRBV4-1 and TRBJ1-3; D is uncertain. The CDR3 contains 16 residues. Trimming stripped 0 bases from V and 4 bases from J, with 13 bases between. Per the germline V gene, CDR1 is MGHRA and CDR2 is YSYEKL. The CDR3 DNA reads TGCGCCAGCAGCCAAGATTTGCGCGTGGGGGGAAACACCATATATTTT. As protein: CASSQDLRVGGNTIYF.

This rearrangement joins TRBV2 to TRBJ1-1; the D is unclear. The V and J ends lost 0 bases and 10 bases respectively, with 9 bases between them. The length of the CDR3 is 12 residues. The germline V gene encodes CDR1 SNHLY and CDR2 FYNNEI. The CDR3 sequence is CASSEAQRAAFF. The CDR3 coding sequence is TGTGCCAGCAGTGAAGCCCAAAGGGCAGCTTTCTTT.

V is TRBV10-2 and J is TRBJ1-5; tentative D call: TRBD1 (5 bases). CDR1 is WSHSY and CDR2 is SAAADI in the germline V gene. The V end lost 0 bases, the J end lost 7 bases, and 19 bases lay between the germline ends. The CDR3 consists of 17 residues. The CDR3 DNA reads TGCGCCAGCAGTGAGTCGGGGGTGTGGGGGGGAGAACAGCCCCAGCATTTT. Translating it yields CASSESGVWGGEQPQHF.

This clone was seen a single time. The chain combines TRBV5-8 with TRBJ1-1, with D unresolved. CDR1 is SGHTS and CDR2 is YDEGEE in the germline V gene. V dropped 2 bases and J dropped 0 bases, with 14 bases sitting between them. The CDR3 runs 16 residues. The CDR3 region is CASSLTARKMNTEAFF. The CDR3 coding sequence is TGTGCCAGCAGCTTAACCGCACGGAAGATGAACACTGAAGCTTTCTTT.

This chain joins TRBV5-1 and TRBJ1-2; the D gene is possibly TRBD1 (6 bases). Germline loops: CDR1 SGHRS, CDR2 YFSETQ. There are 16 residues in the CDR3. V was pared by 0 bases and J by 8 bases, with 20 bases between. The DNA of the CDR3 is TGCGCCAGCAGCTTGGTATCTACTCGGGGGACACGGGGCTACACCTTC. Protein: CASSLVSTRGTRGYTF. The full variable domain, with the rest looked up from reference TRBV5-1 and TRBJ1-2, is KAGVTQTPRYLIKTRGQQVTLSCSPISGHRSVSWYQQTPGQGLQFLFEYFSETQRNKGNFPGRFSGRQFSNSRSEMNVSTLELGDSALYLCASSLVSTRGTRGYTFGSGTRLTVV.

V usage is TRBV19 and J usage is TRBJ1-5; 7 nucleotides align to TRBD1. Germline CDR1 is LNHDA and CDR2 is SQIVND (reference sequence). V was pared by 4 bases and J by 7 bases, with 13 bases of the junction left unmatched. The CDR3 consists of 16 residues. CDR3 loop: CASSKRLTGVGQPQHF. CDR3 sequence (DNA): TGTGCCAGTAGTAAAAGACTAACAGGGGTCGGCCAGCCCCAGCATTTT.

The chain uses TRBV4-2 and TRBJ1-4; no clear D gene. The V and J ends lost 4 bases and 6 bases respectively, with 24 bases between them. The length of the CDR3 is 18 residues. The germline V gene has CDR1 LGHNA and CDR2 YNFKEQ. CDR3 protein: CASSPLTPSSQADEKLFF. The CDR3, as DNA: TGTGCCAGCAGCCCCTTAACCCCCTCGTCCCAGGCGGATGAAAAACTGTTTTTT.

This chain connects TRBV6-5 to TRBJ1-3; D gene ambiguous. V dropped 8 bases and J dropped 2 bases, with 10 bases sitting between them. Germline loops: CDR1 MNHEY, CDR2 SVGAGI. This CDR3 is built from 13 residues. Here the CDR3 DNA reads TGTGCCAGCTGTAAAAGTACTGGAAACACCATATATTTT. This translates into CASCKSTGNTIYF.

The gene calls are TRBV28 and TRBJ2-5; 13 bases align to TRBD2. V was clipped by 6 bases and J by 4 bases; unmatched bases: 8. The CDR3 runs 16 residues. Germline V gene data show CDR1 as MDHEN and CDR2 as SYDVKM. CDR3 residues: CASRKGLAGVGETQYF. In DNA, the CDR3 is TGTGCCAGCAGAAAAGGACTAGCGGGAGTGGGAGAGACCCAGTACTTC. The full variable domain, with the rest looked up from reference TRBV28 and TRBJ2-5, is DVKVTQSSRYLVKRTGEKVFLECVQDMDHENMFWYRQDPGLGLRLIYFSYDVKMKEKGDIPEGYSVSREKKERFSLILESASTNQTSMYLCASRKGLAGVGETQYFGPGTRLLVL.

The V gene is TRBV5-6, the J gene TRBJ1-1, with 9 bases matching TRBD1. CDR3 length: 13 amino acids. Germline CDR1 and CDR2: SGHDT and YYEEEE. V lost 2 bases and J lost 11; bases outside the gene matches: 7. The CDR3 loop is CASSFGTGLRAFF. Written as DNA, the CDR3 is TGTGCCAGCAGCTTCGGGACAGGGCTTAGGGCTTTCTTT.

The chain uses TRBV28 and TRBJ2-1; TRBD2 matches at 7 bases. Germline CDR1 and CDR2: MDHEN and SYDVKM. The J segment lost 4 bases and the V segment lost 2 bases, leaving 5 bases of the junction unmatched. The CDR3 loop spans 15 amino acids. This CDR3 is CASSLAGAWYNEQFF. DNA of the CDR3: TGTGCCAGCAGTTTAGCGGGAGCCTGGTACAATGAGCAGTTCTTC.

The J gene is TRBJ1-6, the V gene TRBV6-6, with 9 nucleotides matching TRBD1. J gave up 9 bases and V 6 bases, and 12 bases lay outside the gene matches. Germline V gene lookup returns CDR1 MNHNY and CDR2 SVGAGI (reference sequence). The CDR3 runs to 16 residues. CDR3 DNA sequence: TGTGCCAGCAGGGGGCAAAGGGGACAGGGCGCTTCACCCCTCCACTTT. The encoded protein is CASRGQRGQGASPLHF.

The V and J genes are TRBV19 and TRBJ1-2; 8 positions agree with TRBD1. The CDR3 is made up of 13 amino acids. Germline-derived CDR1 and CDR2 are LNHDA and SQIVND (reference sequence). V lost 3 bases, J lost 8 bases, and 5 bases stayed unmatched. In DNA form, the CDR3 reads TGTGCCAGTAGTATCGGACAGGGCGGCGGCTACACCTTC. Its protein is CASSIGQGGGYTF.

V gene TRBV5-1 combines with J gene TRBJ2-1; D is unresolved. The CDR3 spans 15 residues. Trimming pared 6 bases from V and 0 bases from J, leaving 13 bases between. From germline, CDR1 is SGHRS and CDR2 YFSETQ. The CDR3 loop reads CASIEGTSSYNEQFF. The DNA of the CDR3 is TGCGCCAGCATTGAAGGTACGAGCTCCTACAATGAGCAGTTCTTC.